These 32 T cell receptor beta chains were sequenced from one sample in a study of cytomegalovirus exposure and HLA in healthy donors. Use of 60 Vbeta and 13 Jbeta primers characterized the PCR. TCRdb keeps only in-frame clones here, not all; method: immunoSEQ multiplex PCR. The table includes under 150,000 clones, around 82% detected once. The sequencing input was PBMCs. These receptors were obtained from a woman between 25 and 40 years old in good health and CMV-seropositive.

In this sample, this clone turned up a few times. The V gene is TRBV10-1, the J gene TRBJ1-4; D call uncertain. Trimming removed 3 bases at V and 7 bases at J, with 12 bases between. Germline V CDR1 and CDR2: WNHNN, SYGVQD (reference sequence). The CDR3 is 14 residues long. The chain's CDR3 is CASSDGGEGEKLFF. The CDR3 DNA reads TGCGCCAGCAGTGACGGCGGAGAGGGTGAAAAACTGTTTTTT.

This chain connects TRBV25-1 to TRBJ1-1, with a tentative D call TRBD1 (6 bases). CDR3 size: 14 residues. The germline V gene encodes CDR1 MGHDK and CDR2 SYGVNS. Trimming took 6 bases from V and 0 from J, leaving 11 bases between them. The CDR3 is CASSRAGVNTEAFF. The CDR3 nucleotides are TGTGCCAGCAGCCGGGCAGGGGTGAACACTGAAGCTTTCTTT.

This sequence joins TRBV2 and TRBJ1-1, with D possibly matching TRBD1 (5 bases). CDR1 and CDR2 (germline): SNHLY, FYNNEI. The germline V and J ends were trimmed by 4 bases and 0 bases, with 9 bases remaining between them. The CDR3 runs to 14 residues. CDR3 bases: TGTGCCAGCAGTGTTACAGGTCTGAACACTGAAGCTTTCTTT. Protein product: CASSVTGLNTEAFF.

As concerns this clone: It may be a read error: a sequence one base away is much more abundant. Other DNA sequences from this sample encode an identical CDR3 as well. The genes are TRBV6-1 and TRBJ1-1; D is uncertain. Germline V CDR1 and CDR2: MNHNS, SASEGT. This CDR3 spans 13 amino acids. This CDR3 reads CASSGEGFSEAFF. DNA of the CDR3: TGTGCTAGCAGTGGAGAGGGTTTCTCTGAAGCTTTCTTT.

This chain connects TRBV5-8 to TRBJ2-7, with 7 positions matching TRBD1. The trim removed 1 base at V and 5 bases at J, leaving 9 bases unmatched. This CDR3 is 15 amino acids long. Germline V CDR1 and CDR2: SGHTS, YDEGEE. Here the CDR3 reads CASSLRGTVGDEQYF. As DNA, the CDR3 is TGTGCCAGCAGCTTGCGAGGGACAGTAGGCGACGAGCAGTACTTC.

This sequence joins TRBV2 and TRBJ1-2, with D perhaps TRBD1 (6 bases). Germline CDR1 and CDR2: SNHLY and FYNNEI. The CDR3 is 15 residues long. V was trimmed by 3 bases and J by 5 bases, leaving 16 bases between them. Written as DNA, the CDR3 is TGTGCCAGCAGTGAGATTCGGACAGTTCAATATGGCTACACCTTC. It translates to CASSEIRTVQYGYTF.

The V gene is TRBV9, the J gene TRBJ1-1; D remains unclear. Germline-derived CDR1 and CDR2 are SGDLS and YYNGEE. The V and J ends lost 0 bases and 1 base respectively, with 10 bases between them. The CDR3 spans 15 residues. Written as DNA, the CDR3 is TGTGCCAGCAGCGTAGATGGATCAGGGAACACTGAAGCTTTCTTT. The encoded protein is CASSVDGSGNTEAFF. The full variable domain, in which reference TRBV9 and TRBJ1-1 provide the parts outside the CDR3, is DSGVTQTPKHLITATGQRVTLRCSPRSGDLSVYWYQQSLDQGLQFLIQYYNGEERAKGNILERFSAQQFPDLHSELNLSSLELGDSALYFCASSVDGSGNTEAFFGQGTRLTVV.

The chain recombines TRBV7-9 with TRBJ1-1; D not certain. Germline CDR1 SEHNR, CDR2 FQNEAQ (reference sequence). V dropped 1 base and J dropped 1 base, with 7 bases sitting between them. The CDR3 covers 14 residues. The CDR3 DNA is TGTGCCAGCAGCTTAGTACAGACGAACACTGAAGCTTTCTTT. It specifies CASSLVQTNTEAFF.

This chain links TRBV9 with TRBJ1-2; 8 bases align to TRBD1. Germline loops: CDR1 SGDLS, CDR2 YYNGEE. The length of the CDR3 is 15 residues. Trimming at V came to 4 bases and at J to 3 bases, leaving 8 bases not matched to a gene. CDR3 DNA sequence: TGTGCCAGCAGCTCGCGGACAGGGCTAGACTATGGCTACACCTTC. As protein: CASSSRTGLDYGYTF.

The J gene is TRBJ2-5, the V gene TRBV4-2; perhaps TRBD2 as D (6 bases). The CDR3 covers 17 residues. Germline V CDR1 and CDR2: LGHNA, YNFKEQ. V was pared by 1 base and J by 2 bases, with 17 bases between. Here the CDR3 reads CASSQVSSGGAQETQYF. CDR3 coding DNA: TGTGCCAGCAGCCAAGTGTCGTCTGGCGGGGCGCAAGAGACCCAGTACTTC.

In this sample, this clone turned up once. The rearrangement links TRBV9 to TRBJ2-7; TRBD1 matches at 8 bases. With 3 bases clipped from V and 2 bases from J, the junction kept 4 bases outside the gene matches. Germline lookup yields CDR1 SGDLS and CDR2 YYNGEE. The CDR3 has 14 residues. The CDR3 here is CASSATGGPYEQYF. Written as DNA, the CDR3 is TGTGCCAGCAGCGCCACAGGGGGTCCCTACGAGCAGTACTTC. Using reference TRBV9 and TRBJ2-7 for the parts outside the CDR3, the full variable domain is DSGVTQTPKHLITATGQRVTLRCSPRSGDLSVYWYQQSLDQGLQFLIQYYNGEERAKGNILERFSAQQFPDLHSELNLSSLELGDSALYFCASSATGGPYEQYFGPGTRLTVT.

The gene calls are TRBV2 and TRBJ2-7; 12 positions agree with TRBD2. CDR1 and CDR2 (germline): SNHLY, FYNNEI. The V segment lost 1 base and the J segment 4 bases; nucleotides outside the gene matches: 5. The CDR3 has 16 residues. The CDR3, as DNA: TGTGCCAGCAGTGAAGGGCTAGCGGGAGGGCCGTACGAGCAGTACTTC. This gives the protein CASSEGLAGGPYEQYF.

V and J are TRBV9 and TRBJ2-6, with a possible D match to TRBD2 (5 bases). This CDR3 is 15 amino acids long. Germline V lookup: CDR1 SGDLS, CDR2 YYNGEE. The germline V and J ends were trimmed by 0 bases and 2 bases, with 6 bases remaining between them. CDR3 loop: CASSVVGAGANVLTF. The CDR3 region has the DNA TGTGCCAGCAGCGTAGTCGGGGCTGGGGCCAACGTCCTGACTTTC.

The chain joins TRBV4-1 to TRBJ1-1, with a tentative D call TRBD1 (5 bases). Per the germline V gene, CDR1 is MGHRA and CDR2 is YSYEKL. The CDR3 is made up of 15 amino acids. V shed 2 bases and J shed 8 bases, with 18 bases lying between them. The CDR3 loop reads CASSQQGGKPGEAFF. In DNA form, the CDR3 reads TGCGCCAGCAGCCAACAAGGCGGGAAACCAGGGGAAGCTTTCTTT.

The genes are TRBV18 and TRBJ1-2; no reliable D call. Deletions cut 0 bases from V and 4 bases from J, with 9 bases between. Germline V gives CDR1 KGHSH, CDR2 LQKENI. The CDR3 has 14 amino acids. The CDR3, as DNA: TGTGCCAGCTCACCACCTGAGGAATCCTATGGCTACACCTTC. Amino acid sequence: CASSPPEESYGYTF.

This sequence joins TRBV5-1 and TRBJ2-3; D gene unclear. Between the trimmed V and J ends, which lost 6 bases and 3 bases, there was a span of 8 bases. Germline V lookup: CDR1 SGHRS, CDR2 YFSETQ. The CDR3 covers 12 residues. In nucleotides, the CDR3 is TGCGCCAGCACGTCTATGACAGATACGCAGTATTTT. It codes for CASTSMTDTQYF.

The chain employs TRBV9 and TRBJ2-3; the match to TRBD2 covers 9 bases. Unmatched junction bases numbered 8, after V lost 0 bases and J lost 3 bases. The V gene's germline CDR1 is SGDLS and CDR2 YYNGEE. The CDR3 has 17 residues. The chain's CDR3 is CASSVEVGAGGTDTQYF. The CDR3, as DNA: TGTGCCAGCAGCGTAGAGGTCGGGGCGGGGGGGACAGATACGCAGTATTTT.

J is TRBJ2-1 and V is TRBV7-3, with 11 bases matching TRBD2. Germline V gene lookup returns CDR1 SGHTA and CDR2 FQGTGA. With 5 bases clipped from V and 6 bases from J, the junction kept 0 bases outside the gene matches. This CDR3 region has 13 residues. The CDR3 is CASSGLAGNEQFF. The CDR3 DNA reads as TGTGCCAGCAGCGGACTAGCGGGCAATGAGCAGTTCTTC.

V is TRBV15 and J is TRBJ2-5, with 8 nucleotides matching TRBD2. Looked up from germline, CDR1 is LNHNV and CDR2 is YYDKDF (reference sequence). V lost 1 base, J lost 3 bases, and 7 bases stayed unmatched. The CDR3 runs 16 residues. CDR3 sequence: CATSRGWQAGEETQYF. In DNA form, the CDR3 reads TGTGCCACCAGCAGAGGATGGCAAGCGGGAGAAGAGACCCAGTACTTC.

This rearrangement joins TRBV6-1 to TRBJ1-2, with 10 positions matching TRBD1. V dropped 1 base and J dropped 5; count of bases not matched to a gene: 13. Germline V CDR1 and CDR2: MNHNS, SASEGT. The CDR3 length is 18 residues. The CDR3 coding sequence is TGTGCCAGCAGTGAAGAAATTTGGGAGACAGGGGGCCGGTATGGCTACACCTTC. Its translation: CASSEEIWETGGRYGYTF.

This rearrangement joins TRBV19 to TRBJ2-3; D not certain. Trimming left V 5 bases short and J 1 base short, with 4 bases between. The CDR3 runs to 12 residues. Germline values: CDR1 LNHDA, CDR2 SQIVND (reference sequence). CDR3 in DNA: TGTGCCAGTAGTCCCGGCACAGATACGCAGTATTTT. Its protein is CASSPGTDTQYF.

This chain links TRBV25-1 with TRBJ2-7, with 7 bases that match TRBD1. CDR1 MGHDK and CDR2 SYGVNS come from the germline V gene. The CDR3 has 13 amino acids. Losses at the gene ends were 4 bases for V and 4 bases for J; bases not matched to a gene: 4. CDR3 DNA: TGTGCCAGCAGTGGGGGACAGAATTACGAGCAGTACTTC. Its translation is CASSGGQNYEQYF.

Concerning this clone itself: One junction end disagrees with the germline gene, perhaps due to a read error. Here the CDR3 DNA reads TGTGCCAGCGGCTTATTTAGGGGAGAGACCCAGTACTTC. Protein sequence: CASGLFRGETQYF. The rearrangement uses TRBV11-2 and TRBJ2-5; maybe TRBD1 (5 bases). In germline, CDR1 is SGHAT, CDR2 FQNNGV. This CDR3 spans 13 amino acids.

This clone has just one count. The V gene is TRBV29-1, the J gene TRBJ2-7; no clear D. V was pared by 7 bases and J by 3 bases, with 19 bases between. The CDR3 runs 14 residues. Looked up from germline, CDR1 is SQVTM and CDR2 is ANQGSEA. CDR3 nucleotides: TGCAGCGCCACCCCGCTTAGTGTCATCTACGAGCAGTACTTC. Protein sequence: CSATPLSVIYEQYF.

This clone was recorded only once. The V gene is TRBV10-3, the J gene TRBJ2-7; tentative D call: TRBD2 (5 bases). The CDR3 sequence is 14 residues long. Germline loops: CDR1 ENHRY, CDR2 SYGVKD. Trimming cost V 3 bases and J 2 bases, with 11 bases left between them. In nucleotides, the CDR3 is TGTGCCATCAGTGAATCGGGAAATCCCTACGAGCAGTACTTC. Translating gives CAISESGNPYEQYF.

This clone appeared once. At one of its ends the junction is not consistent with the germline gene, which may arise from a read error. This sequence joins TRBV7-7 and TRBJ2-2; D is unresolved. The germline gives CDR1 SSHAT, CDR2 FNYEAQ (reference sequence). The CDR3 loop spans 13 amino acids. The CDR3 loop reads CASSRVNTGELFF. Here the CDR3 DNA reads TGTGCTAGCAGCCGGGTAAACACCGGGGAGCTGTTTTTT. Together with reference TRBV7-7 and TRBJ2-2, the CDR3 gives the full variable domain: GAGVSQSPRYKVTKRGQDVTLRCDPISSHATLYWYQQALGQGPEFLTYFNYEAQPDKSGLPSDRFSAERPEGSISTLTIQRTEQRDSAMYRCASSRVNTGELFFGEGSRLTVL.

The chain carries TRBV13 and TRBJ1-1; 8 nucleotides agree with TRBD1. This CDR3 has 15 amino acids. CDR1 and CDR2 (germline): PRHDT, FYEKMQ (reference sequence). The V and J ends lost 4 bases and 5 bases, in that order; junction bases with no gene match: 9. CDR3 sequence: CASSSPGQVRTEAFF. For the CDR3, the DNA is TGTGCCAGCAGCTCCCCGGGACAGGTGAGAACTGAAGCTTTCTTT.

This clone was seen a few times. V is TRBV4-2 and J is TRBJ1-2; no definite D call. Germline V lookup: CDR1 LGHNA, CDR2 YNFKEQ. This CDR3 region has 16 residues. Trimming removed 1 base at V and 5 bases at J, with 17 bases between. CDR3 in DNA: TGTGCCAGCAGCCAAGCCTCTACCGAGGGATTTTATGGCTACACCTTC. Translating gives CASSQASTEGFYGYTF.

The chain uses TRBV25-1 and TRBJ2-3, with 8 bases aligning to TRBD2. Germline lookup yields CDR1 MGHDK and CDR2 SYGVNS. V dropped 4 bases and J dropped 1; count of bases not matched to a gene: 4. The CDR3 has 15 amino acids. The CDR3 coding sequence is TGTGCCAGCAGTGCGTCTAGCGGGCGCACAGATACGCAGTATTTT. Translating it yields CASSASSGRTDTQYF.

The V gene is TRBV6-1, the J gene TRBJ1-3; a possible D gene is TRBD1 (5 bases). Germline loops: CDR1 MNHNS, CDR2 SASEGT. V lost 3 bases to trimming and J lost 0 bases, with 6 bases between them. The CDR3 contains 14 residues. The CDR3, as DNA: TGTGCCAGCAGTGATGGACACTCTGGAAACACCATATATTTT. It yields the protein CASSDGHSGNTIYF.

The CDR3 nucleotides are TGTGCCAGCAGTGGCAATACAGGTGCCTACAATGAGCAGTTCTTC. Translating it yields CASSGNTGAYNEQFF. This chain joins TRBV6-1 and TRBJ2-1, with D maybe TRBD1 (5 bases). Looked up from germline, CDR1 is MNHNS and CDR2 is SASEGT. The CDR3 runs 15 residues. V lost 4 bases and J lost 2, with 12 bases in between.

The chain links TRBV19 to TRBJ2-1; TRBD2 matches at 7 bases. V lost 3 bases to trimming and J lost 5 bases; unmatched junction nucleotides: 7. Germline-derived CDR1 and CDR2 are LNHDA and SQIVND (reference sequence). This CDR3 has 15 amino acids. CDR3 amino acids: CASSILAGTNNEQFF. The DNA for the CDR3 is TGTGCCAGTAGTATCTTAGCGGGTACAAACAATGAGCAGTTCTTC.